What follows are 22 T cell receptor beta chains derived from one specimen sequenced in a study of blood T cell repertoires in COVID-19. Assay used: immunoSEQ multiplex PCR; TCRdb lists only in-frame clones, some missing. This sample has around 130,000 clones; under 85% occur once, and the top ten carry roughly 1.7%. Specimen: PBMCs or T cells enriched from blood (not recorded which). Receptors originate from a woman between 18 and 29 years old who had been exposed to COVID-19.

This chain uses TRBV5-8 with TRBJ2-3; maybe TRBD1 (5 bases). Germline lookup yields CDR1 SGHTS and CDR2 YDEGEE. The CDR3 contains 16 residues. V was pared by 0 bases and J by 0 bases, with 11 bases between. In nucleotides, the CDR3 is TGTGCCAGCAGCTTGGCCGGGCAGGGAAGCACAGATACGCAGTATTTT. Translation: CASSLAGQGSTDTQYF.

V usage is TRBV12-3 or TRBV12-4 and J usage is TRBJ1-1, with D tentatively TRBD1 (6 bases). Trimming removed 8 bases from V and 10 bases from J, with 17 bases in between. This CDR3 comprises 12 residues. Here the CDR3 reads CASGGLQGRAFF. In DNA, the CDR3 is TGTGCCAGCGGGGGCCTACAGGGCCGAGCTTTCTTT.

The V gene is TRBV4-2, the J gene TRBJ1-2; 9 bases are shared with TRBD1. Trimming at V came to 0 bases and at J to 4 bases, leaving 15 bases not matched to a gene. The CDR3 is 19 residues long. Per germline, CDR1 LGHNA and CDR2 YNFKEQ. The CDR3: CASSQDRNTGGPPFYGYTF. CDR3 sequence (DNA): TGTGCCAGCAGCCAAGATCGGAATACAGGGGGCCCTCCCTTCTATGGCTACACCTTC.

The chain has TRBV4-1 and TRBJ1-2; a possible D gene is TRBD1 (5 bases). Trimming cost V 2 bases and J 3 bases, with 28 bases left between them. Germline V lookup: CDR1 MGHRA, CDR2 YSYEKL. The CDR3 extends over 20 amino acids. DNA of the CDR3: TGCGCCAGCAGCCAATCTCGATCGGGACGCGGGAGTCTAGAATACTATGGCTACACCTTC. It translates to CASSQSRSGRGSLEYYGYTF.

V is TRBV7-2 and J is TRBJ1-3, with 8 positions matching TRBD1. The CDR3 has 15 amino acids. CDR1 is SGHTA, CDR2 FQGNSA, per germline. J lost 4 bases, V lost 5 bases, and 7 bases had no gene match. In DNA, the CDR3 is TGTGCCAGCAGCCCCATCCGGGACAGGGGAAACACCATATATTTT. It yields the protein CASSPIRDRGNTIYF.

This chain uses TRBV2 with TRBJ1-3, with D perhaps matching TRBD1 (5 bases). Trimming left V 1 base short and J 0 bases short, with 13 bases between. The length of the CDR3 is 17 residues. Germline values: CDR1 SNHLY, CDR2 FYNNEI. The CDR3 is CASSEEVTVSSGNTIYF. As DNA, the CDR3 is TGTGCCAGCAGTGAAGAAGTGACAGTGAGCTCTGGAAACACCATATATTTT. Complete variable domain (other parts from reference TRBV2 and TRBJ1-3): EPEVTQTPSHQVTQMGQEVILRCVPISNHLYFYWYRQILGQKVEFLVSFYNNEISEKSEIFDDQFSVERPDGSNFTLKIRSTKLEDSAMYFCASSEEVTVSSGNTIYFGEGSWLTVV.

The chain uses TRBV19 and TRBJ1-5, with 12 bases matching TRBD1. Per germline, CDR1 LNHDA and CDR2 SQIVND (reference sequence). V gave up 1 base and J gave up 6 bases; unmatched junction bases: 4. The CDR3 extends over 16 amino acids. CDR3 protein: CASSIVGTGGAQPQHF. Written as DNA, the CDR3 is TGTGCCAGTAGTATAGTGGGGACAGGGGGCGCTCAGCCCCAGCATTTT.

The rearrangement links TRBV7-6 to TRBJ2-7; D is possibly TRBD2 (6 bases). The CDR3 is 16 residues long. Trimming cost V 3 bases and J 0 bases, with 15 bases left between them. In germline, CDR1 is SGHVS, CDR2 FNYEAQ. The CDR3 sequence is CASSFLGEDGSYEQYF. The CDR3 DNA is TGTGCCAGCAGCTTCCTAGGGGAGGACGGCTCCTACGAGCAGTACTTC.

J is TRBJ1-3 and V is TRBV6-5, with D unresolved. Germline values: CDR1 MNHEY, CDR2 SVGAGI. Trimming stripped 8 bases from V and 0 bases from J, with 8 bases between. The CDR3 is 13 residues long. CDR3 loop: CASAVNSGNTIYF. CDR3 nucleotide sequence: TGTGCCAGCGCGGTTAACTCTGGAAACACCATATATTTT.

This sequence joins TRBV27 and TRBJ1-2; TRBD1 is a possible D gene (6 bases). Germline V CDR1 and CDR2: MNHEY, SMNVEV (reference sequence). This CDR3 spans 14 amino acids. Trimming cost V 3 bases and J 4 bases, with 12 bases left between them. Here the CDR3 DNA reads TGTGCCAGCAGTTTTCTACAGGGCAGCTATGGCTACACCTTC. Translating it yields CASSFLQGSYGYTF.

Here the CDR3 DNA reads TGTGCCAGCAGCTTCGGGGGAACGAATTCACCCCTCCACTTT. Residues: CASSFGGTNSPLHF. This chain uses TRBV7-9 with TRBJ1-6, with D possibly being TRBD1 (5 bases). Per germline, CDR1 SEHNR and CDR2 FQNEAQ (reference sequence). The CDR3 is 14 residues long. The V end lost 3 bases, the J end lost 7 bases, and 10 bases lay between the germline ends.

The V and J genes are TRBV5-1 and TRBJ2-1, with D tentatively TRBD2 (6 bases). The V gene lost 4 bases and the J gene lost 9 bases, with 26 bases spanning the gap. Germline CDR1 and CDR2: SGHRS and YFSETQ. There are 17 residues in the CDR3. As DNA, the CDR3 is TGCGCCAGCAGCCCAAGTAGCGCGGGGAGAGCTACAGGTGAGCAGTTCTTC. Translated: CASSPSSAGRATGEQFF.

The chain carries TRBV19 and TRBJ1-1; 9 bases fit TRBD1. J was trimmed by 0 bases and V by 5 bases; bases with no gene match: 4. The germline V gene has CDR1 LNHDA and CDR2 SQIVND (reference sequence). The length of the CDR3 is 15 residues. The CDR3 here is CASSGGTGLNTEAFF. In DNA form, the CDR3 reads TGTGCCAGTAGTGGGGGGACAGGGTTGAACACTGAAGCTTTCTTT.

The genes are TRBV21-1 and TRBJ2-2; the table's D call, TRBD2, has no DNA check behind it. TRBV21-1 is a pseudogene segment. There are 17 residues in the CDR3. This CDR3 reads CASSKCGLALLPGELFF. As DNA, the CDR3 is TGTGCCAGCAGCAAATGCGGCCTAGCATTATTGCCCGGGGAGCTGTTTTTT.

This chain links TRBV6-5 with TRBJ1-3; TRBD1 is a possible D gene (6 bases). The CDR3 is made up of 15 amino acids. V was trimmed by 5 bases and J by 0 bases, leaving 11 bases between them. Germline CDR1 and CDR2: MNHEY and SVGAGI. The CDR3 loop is CASSPDRFSGNTIYF. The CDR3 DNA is TGTGCCAGCAGTCCTGACAGGTTCTCTGGAAACACCATATATTTT.

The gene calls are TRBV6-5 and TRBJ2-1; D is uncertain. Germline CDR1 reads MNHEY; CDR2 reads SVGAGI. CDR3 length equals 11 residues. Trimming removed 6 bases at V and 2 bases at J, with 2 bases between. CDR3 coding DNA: TGTGCCAGCAGCGCCTACAATGAGCAGTTCTTC. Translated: CASSAYNEQFF.

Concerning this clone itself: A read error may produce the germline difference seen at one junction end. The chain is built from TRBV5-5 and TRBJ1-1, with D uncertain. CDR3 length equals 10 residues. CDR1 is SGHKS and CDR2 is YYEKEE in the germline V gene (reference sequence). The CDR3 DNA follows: TGTGCCAGCAGCTTGGACAGTCCTTCATTT. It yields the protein CASSLDSPSF.

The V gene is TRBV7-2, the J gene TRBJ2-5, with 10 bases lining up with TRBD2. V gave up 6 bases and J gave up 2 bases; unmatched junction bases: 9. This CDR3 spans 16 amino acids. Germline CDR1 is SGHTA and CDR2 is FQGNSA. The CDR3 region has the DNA TGTGCCAGCAGTCGACTTGGGGGACTAGCGCAAGAGACCCAGTACTTC. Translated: CASSRLGGLAQETQYF.

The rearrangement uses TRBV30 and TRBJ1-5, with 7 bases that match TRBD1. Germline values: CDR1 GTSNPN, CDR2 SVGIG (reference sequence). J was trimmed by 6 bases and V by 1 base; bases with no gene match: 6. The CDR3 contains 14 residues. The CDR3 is CAWSDRGSGQPQHF. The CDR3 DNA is TGTGCCTGGAGTGACAGGGGTTCGGGTCAGCCCCAGCATTTT.

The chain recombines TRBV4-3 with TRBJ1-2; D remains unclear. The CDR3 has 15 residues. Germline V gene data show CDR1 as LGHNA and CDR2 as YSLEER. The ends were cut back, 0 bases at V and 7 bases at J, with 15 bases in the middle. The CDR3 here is CASSQDLPGLRGYTF. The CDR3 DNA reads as TGCGCCAGCAGCCAAGATTTGCCGGGGTTGCGTGGCTACACCTTC.

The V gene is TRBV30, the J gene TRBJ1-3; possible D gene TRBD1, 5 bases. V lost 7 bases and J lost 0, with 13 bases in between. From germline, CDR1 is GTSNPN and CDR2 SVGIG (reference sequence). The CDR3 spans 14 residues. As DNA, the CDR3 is TGTGCCTCTCAAACAGGCGACTCTGGAAACACCATATATTTT. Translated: CASQTGDSGNTIYF. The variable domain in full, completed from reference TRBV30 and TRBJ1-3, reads SQTIHQWPATLVQPVGSPLSLECTVEGTSNPNLYWYRQAAGRGLQLLFYSVGIGQISSEVPQNLSASRPQDRQFILSSKKLLLSDSGFYLCASQTGDSGNTIYFGEGSWLTVV.

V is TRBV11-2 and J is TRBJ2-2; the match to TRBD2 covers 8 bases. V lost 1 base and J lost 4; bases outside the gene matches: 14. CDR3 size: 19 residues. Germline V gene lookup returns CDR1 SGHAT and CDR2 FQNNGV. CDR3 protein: CASSLGGRSGSGITGELFF. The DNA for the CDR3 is TGTGCCAGCAGCTTAGGGGGCCGGAGCGGGAGCGGGATCACCGGGGAGCTGTTTTTT.